The rows below give T cell receptor beta chains drawn from one sample of a study of human T cells and chemical hapten exposure. TCRdb redid the calling of the RACE reads with MiXCR, one entry per CDR3 protein. In the table there are about 120,000 distinct CDR3 sequences, approximately 10% of which are singletons. The sample in question was whole blood, obtained in connection with sensitization to the hapten diphenylcyclopropenone (DPC). The source of these receptors is a woman aged 50 to 60 with alopecia areata. Some clones in this sample may be carry-over from other donors' samples. Both conserved end residues are trimmed from each CDR3. The D gene is left open where the match is weak.

j_call | d_call | cdr3_length | v_call | cdr3_aa
TRBJ1-2 | - | 12 | TRBV10-3 | AISELTGYYGYT
TRBJ1-2 | - | 12 | TRBV14 | ASSPTAFNYGYT
TRBJ1-4 | TRBD1 | 12 | TRBV29-1 | SAVGTGRHEKLF
TRBJ1-5 | - | 12 | TRBV24-1 | ATSDSGYNQPQH
TRBJ2-1 | TRBD2 | 14 | TRBV4-3 | ASSQDQGTNYNEQF
TRBJ2-1 | - | 11 | TRBV27 | ASSWAGGNEQF
TRBJ2-3 | TRBD2 | 13 | TRBV20-1 | SVAGGPRSVDTQY
TRBJ2-7 | - | 13 | TRBV3-1 | ASSPSGDLSYEQY
TRBJ1-1 | TRBD1 | 14 | TRBV7-9 | ASSLAKGAGLTEAF
TRBJ2-3 | - | 14 | TRBV12-3/TRBV12-4 | ASSLVSVTSTDTQY
TRBJ2-1 | - | 13 | TRBV6-2/TRBV6-3 | ASSYDPSSYNEQF
TRBJ2-7 | - | 12 | TRBV21-1 | DSGRDSNLYEQY
TRBJ1-1 | - | 14 | TRBV2 | ASSGPGDRMNTEAF
TRBJ2-5 | TRBD1 | 13 | TRBV5-1 | ASSRTGAPQETQY
TRBJ1-4 | - | 10 | TRBV29-1 | STTRGGEKLF
TRBJ2-7 | - | 12 | TRBV27 | ASSLGRNSYEQY